This TCR beta chain was sequenced in a study of T-cell memory formation after mild COVID-19. Overall study: TCR clustering was largely donor specific.

Trimming took 3 bases from V and 7 from J; bases not matched to a gene: 11. The CDR3 totals 16 residues. In germline, CDR1 is SGHAT, CDR2 FQNNGV. TCRdb passed the 5' RACE reads through MiXCR, listing each CDR3 protein once. The repertoire holds hundreds of thousands of distinct CDR3 sequences, 15% to 20% seen once, with roughly 21% in the top ten. This clonotype was sampled from a man aged 18 to 29 who had mild COVID-19 (a few samples of this study predate the infection). Cell type and time point are not known. Source material: PBMCs or a T cell subset sorted from them (not recorded which). The J gene is TRBJ2-1, the V gene TRBV11-2; 8 nucleotides align to TRBD2. CDR3 DNA: TGTGCCAGCAGCTTCCTGGGCGGGGGGCCTCCGAATGAGCAGTTCTTC. This encodes CASSFLGGGPPNEQFF.